This TCR beta chain stems from a study of blood T cell repertoires in COVID-19. The method was immunoSEQ multiplex PCR; TCRdb's version includes in-frame clones alone and lacks a portion of them. The table lists 200,000 to 250,000 clones, around 87% of them singletons, with approximately 15% in the top ten. The count of this clone is one. Participants came from 20 to 25 US areas, aged about 18 to 89 years. Trimming shortened V by 0 bases and J by 1 base, and 7 bases separated the two germline ends. This CDR3 contains 15 residues. The germline gives CDR1 SGDLS, CDR2 YYNGEE. Sequenced sample: PBMCs or T cells enriched from blood (not recorded which). The rearrangement joins TRBV9 to TRBJ2-2; D call uncertain. The TCR was taken from a man between 25 and 39 years old who had been exposed to COVID-19. This CDR3 reads CASSVVARNTGELFF. The CDR3 nucleotides are TGTGCCAGCAGCGTAGTAGCTAGGAACACCGGGGAGCTGTTTTTT.